This T cell receptor (beta chain) was retrieved from a study of molecular identifiers for immune sequencing clone quantification (dated by TCRdb to the late 2010s). With respect to the entire study: For a replicate experiment, RNA from roughly 18,000 or 92,000 naive CD8 T cells was divided into five aliquots, and four of the five aliquots were sequenced. This methods study benchmarked molecular-identifier clustering-based TCR repertoire sequencing (MIDCIRS) and TCR RNA copy counting, using CD8 T cells to do so.

Libraries of naive CD8 T cells were built from approximately 20,000 to 980,000 sorted cells, with 10%, 30% or 50% of the purified RNA used. Naive CD8 T cells, defined as CD8+CD4-CCR7+CD45RA+, were FACS-sorted into RLT Plus buffer on a BD FACSAria II. To test detection sensitivity, Jurkat RNA equivalent to ten TCR copies was spiked into samples of roughly 19,000-1,000,000 naive CD8 T cells. CD8 T cells were enriched using RosetteSep CD8+ T Cell Enrichment Cocktail and Ficoll-Paque, and the enriched cells then underwent ACK red cell lysis. About this clonotype: The antigen this receptor binds is unknown. Base qualities were left out, and no much larger clone turns up one base away.

Trimming costs V 1 base and J 3 bases, and their ends lie 16 bases apart. The CDR3 measures 17 amino acids from cysteine to phenylalanine. The retained sequence is limited to the CDR3, 51 bases, with the frame set at the first base. CDR1 and CDR2 (LGHNA, YSLEER) derive from the germline V gene. Broader findings and caveats from the paper: In CMV-specific effector cells, clones with more than 20 RNA copies accounted for over 98% of molecules, whereas in naive cells such clones accounted for under 1%. Modeling indicated approximately 2.7 TCR RNA copies recovered per cell, compared with about ten by digital PCR, which implies a capture efficiency of around 29%. Even against a background of roughly 1 million naive CD8 T cells, spiked-in Jurkat TCR RNA amounting to a single cell's worth was reported to be detectable. Without barcode sub-clustering, chimeric consensus sequences inflated TCR diversity; chimeras reached as high as 47%. Highly expanded clone sizes could be underestimated because identical TCR molecules may share a barcode. The naive libraries included spiked-in Jurkat TCR RNA (fewer than eleven copies' worth), and this Jurkat TCR RNA is not part of the donor repertoire.

Library construction relied on PCR. This sample was sequenced with an Illumina HiSeq 4000. Bulk TCR libraries were prepared as previously described, using TCR primers listed in Table S5. Total RNA was purified with the Qiagen AllPrep DNA/RNA kit. Before analysis, reads from multiple sequencing runs of the same library were pooled. The study's own analysis went as follows. Only reads with exact TCR constant sequence were kept, trimmed to 150 nt, and grouped by their 12-nt molecular barcodes. Reads inside each barcode group were sub-clustered using a 15% Levenshtein threshold, and a quality-weighted consensus sequence was constructed for each RNA molecule. Non-functional sequences were removed, as were lower-count sequences one edit away from another. Based on a fit of two negative binomial distributions, barcode sub-clusters having less than 20% of the maximum read count were discarded. TCRdb reprocessed the public reads (quality trimming at Q25 with fastp, clone calling with MiXCR) and kept in-frame beta chains. Each entry is one CDR3 protein sequence, shown with its most common DNA and genes. TCRdb, not the original authors, processed these V and J calls. The sample table lists fewer than 350,000 distinct CDR3 sequences, about 22% of them with a count of one. The top ten constitute approximately 0.83% of the sample.

The chain employs TRBV4-3 and TRBJ1-3; the D gene remains uncertain. Sequencing used naive CD8+ T cells from blood, with Jurkat cell RNA spiked in. The sample's cell subset or site, from its label and the paper: FACS-sorted CD8+CD4-CCR7+CD45RA+ naive T cells. The TCR was taken from a human donor in good health. Some libraries in this study had Jurkat cell RNA spiked in. Here the CDR3 is given as CASSQGDEDYLGNTIYF. Read as DNA, the sequence is TGCGCCAGCAGCCAAGGGGATGAAGACTACCTTGGAAACACCATATATTTT.